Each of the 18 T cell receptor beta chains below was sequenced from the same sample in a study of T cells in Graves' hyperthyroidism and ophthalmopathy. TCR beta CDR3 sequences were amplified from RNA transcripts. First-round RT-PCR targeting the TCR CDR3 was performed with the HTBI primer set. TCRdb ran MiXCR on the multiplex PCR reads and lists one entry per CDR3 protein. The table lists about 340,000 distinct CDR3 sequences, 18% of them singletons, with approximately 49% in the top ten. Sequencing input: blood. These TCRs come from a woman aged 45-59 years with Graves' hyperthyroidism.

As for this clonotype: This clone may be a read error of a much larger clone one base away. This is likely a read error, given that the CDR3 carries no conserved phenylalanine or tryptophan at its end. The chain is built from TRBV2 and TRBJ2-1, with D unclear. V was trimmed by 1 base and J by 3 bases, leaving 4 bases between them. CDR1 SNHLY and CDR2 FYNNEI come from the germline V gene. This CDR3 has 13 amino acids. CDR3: CASSEGGYNEQFL. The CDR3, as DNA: TGTGCCAGCAGTGAAGGTGGCTACAATGAGCAGTTCCTC.

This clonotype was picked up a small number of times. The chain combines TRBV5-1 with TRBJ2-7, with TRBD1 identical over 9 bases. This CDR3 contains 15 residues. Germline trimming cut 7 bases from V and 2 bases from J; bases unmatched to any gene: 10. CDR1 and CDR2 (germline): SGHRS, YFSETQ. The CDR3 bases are TGCGCCAGCGCCAGACAGGGGGATCCCGCCTACGAGCAGTACGTC. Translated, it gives CASARQGDPAYEQYV.

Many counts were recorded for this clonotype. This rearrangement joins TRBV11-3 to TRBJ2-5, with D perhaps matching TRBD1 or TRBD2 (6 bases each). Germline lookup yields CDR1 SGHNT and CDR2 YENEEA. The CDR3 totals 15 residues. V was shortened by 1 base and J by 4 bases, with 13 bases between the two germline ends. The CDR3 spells CASSLGTGRRETQYF. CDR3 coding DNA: TGTGCCAGCAGCTTAGGCACAGGGAGGCGAGAGACCCAGTACTTC.

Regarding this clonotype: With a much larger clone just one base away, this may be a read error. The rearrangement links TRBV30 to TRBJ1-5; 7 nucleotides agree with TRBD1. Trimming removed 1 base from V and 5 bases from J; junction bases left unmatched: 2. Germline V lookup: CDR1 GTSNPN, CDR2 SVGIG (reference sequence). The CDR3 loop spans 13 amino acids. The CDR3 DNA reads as TGTGCCTGGAGTGGTACAGGGGATCAGCCCCAGCATTTT. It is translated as CAWSGTGDQPQHF.

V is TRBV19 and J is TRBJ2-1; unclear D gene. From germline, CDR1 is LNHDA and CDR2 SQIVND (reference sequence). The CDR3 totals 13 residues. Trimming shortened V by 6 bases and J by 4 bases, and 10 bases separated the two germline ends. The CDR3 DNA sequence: TGTGCCAGTAGACCGTCTGGGTACAATGAGCAGTTCTTC. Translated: CASRPSGYNEQFF.

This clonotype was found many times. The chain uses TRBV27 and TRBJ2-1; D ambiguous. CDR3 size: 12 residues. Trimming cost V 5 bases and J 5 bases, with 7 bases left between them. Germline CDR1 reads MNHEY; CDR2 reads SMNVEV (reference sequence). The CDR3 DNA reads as TGTGCCAGCAGTGAGGTAAACAATGAGCAGTTCTTC. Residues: CASSEVNNEQFF.

CDR3 nucleotides: TGTGCCAGCGGGGGGACCCACAATGAGCAGTTCTTC. It specifies CASGGTHNEQFF. The V call is TRBV6-1, the J call TRBJ2-1, with D possibly TRBD2 on 6 matching bases. The CDR3 has 12 residues. Germline CDR1 is MNHNS and CDR2 is SASEGT. Trimming shortened V by 8 bases and J by 5 bases, and 10 bases separated the two germline ends.

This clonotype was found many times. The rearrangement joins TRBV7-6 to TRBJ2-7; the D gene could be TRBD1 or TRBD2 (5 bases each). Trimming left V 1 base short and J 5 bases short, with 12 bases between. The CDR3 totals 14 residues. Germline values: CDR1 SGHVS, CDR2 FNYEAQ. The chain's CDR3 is CASSLGGAADEQYF. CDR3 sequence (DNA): TGTGCCAGCAGCTTAGGTGGGGCAGCGGACGAGCAGTACTTC.

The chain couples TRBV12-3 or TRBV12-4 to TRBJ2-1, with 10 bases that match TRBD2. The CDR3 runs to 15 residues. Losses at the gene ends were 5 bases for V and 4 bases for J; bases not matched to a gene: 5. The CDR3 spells CASSQRTSGYNEQFF. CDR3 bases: TGTGCCAGCAGTCAACGGACTAGCGGTTACAATGAGCAGTTCTTC.

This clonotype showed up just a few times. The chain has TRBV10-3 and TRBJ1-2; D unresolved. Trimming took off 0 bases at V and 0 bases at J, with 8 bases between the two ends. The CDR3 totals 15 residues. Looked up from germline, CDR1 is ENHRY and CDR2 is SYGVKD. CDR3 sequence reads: CAISESREPNYGYTF. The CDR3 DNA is TGTGCCATCAGTGAGTCTAGGGAACCTAACTATGGCTACACCTTC.

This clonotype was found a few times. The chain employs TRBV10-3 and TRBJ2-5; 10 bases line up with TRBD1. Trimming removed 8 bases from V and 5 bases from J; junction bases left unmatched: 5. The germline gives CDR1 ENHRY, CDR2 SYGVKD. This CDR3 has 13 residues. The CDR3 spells CAIGGTGEETQYF. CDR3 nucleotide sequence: TGTGCCATCGGGGGGACAGGGGAGGAGACCCAGTACTTC.

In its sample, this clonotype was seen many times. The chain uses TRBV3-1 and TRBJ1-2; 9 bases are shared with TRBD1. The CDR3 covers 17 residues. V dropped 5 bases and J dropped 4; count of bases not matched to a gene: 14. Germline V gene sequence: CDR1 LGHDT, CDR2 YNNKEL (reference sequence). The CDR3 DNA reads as TGTGCCAGCAGCTATTCAATACAGGGGGCACAGGCCTATGGCTACACCTTC. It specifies CASSYSIQGAQAYGYTF.

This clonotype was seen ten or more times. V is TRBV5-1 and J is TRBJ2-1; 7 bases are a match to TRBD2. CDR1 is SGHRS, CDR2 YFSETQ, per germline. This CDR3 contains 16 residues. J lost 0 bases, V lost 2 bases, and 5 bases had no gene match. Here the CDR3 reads CASSLIGGSSYNEQFF. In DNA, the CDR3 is TGCGCCAGCAGCTTAATTGGCGGGAGCTCCTACAATGAGCAGTTCTTC.

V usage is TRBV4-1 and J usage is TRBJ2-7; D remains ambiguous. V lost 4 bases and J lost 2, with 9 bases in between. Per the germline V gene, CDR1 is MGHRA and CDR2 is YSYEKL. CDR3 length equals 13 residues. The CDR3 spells CASSPRRPYEQYV. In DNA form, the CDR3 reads TGCGCCAGCAGCCCGAGGCGTCCCTACGAGCAGTACGTC.

The CDR3 loop reads CASSSGRGGEQYV. CDR3 nucleotides: TGTGCCAGCAGCTCTGGAAGGGGGGGGGAGCAGTACGTC. V gene TRBV13 combines with J gene TRBJ2-7; D is perhaps TRBD2 (7 bases). Germline V gene lookup returns CDR1 PRHDT and CDR2 FYEKMQ (reference sequence). The CDR3 extends over 13 amino acids. Trimming left V 4 bases short and J 7 bases short, with 14 bases between.

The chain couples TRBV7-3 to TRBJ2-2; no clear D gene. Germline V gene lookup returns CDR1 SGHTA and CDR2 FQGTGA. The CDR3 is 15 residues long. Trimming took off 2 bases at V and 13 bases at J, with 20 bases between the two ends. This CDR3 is CASSLVAAGNWRLFF. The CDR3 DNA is TGTGCCAGCAGCTTAGTCGCAGCCGGTAATTGGCGGCTGTTTTTT.

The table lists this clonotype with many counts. This CDR3 is CASSPLLLAGLTDTQYF. The CDR3 DNA reads TGTGCCAGCAGCCCCCTTTTACTAGCGGGGCTCACAGATACGCAGTATTTT. The chain couples TRBV7-2 to TRBJ2-3, with 10 bases that match TRBD2. The CDR3 is made up of 17 amino acids. Germline assignment: CDR1 SGHTA and CDR2 FQGNSA. J lost 2 bases, V lost 5 bases, and 10 bases had no gene match.

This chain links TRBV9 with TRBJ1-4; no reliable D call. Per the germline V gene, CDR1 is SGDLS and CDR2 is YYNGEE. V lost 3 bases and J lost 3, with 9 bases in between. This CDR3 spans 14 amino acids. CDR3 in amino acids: CASSGPGANEKLFF. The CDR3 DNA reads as TGTGCCAGCAGCGGGCCTGGGGCTAATGAAAAACTGTTTTTT.